This TCR beta chain comes out of a study of Tregs in tolerant kidney transplant recipients. Study-wide results and limits: Expanding Tregs on activated donor B cells appeared to best identify donor-specific TCRbeta clones. Validation in larger populations is needed because few patients were studied.

Clones were sequenced by immunoSEQ multiplex PCR, and TCRdb holds only the in-frame ones, with some missing. This table holds some 100,000 clones, roughly nine tenths found once. CDR1 is LGHNA, CDR2 YNFKEQ, per germline. This CDR3 has 17 residues. This clone was detected only once. What it binds is unknown. A junction end diverges from the germline sequence, so it may reflect a read error. The V call is TRBV4-2, the J call TRBJ2-2, with TRBD2 identical over 7 bases. This clonotype was obtained from a human donor in good health. The sample was CD4+ T cells from blood. CDR3 bases: TGTGCCAGCAGCCAAGATCTACCTAGCGGTCAACACCGGGGAGCTGTTTTT. This encodes CASSQDLPSGQHRGAVF.